This TCR beta chain was identified in a study of T-cell memory formation after mild COVID-19. 5'RACE primed at constant segments yielded TCR alpha and TCR beta cDNA libraries bearing sample barcodes and UMIs. MiXCR, run by TCRdb on the 5' RACE reads, gives a single entry per CDR3 protein. Of around 530,000 distinct CDR3 sequences listed, less than 25% are singletons. V was pared by 3 bases and J by 3 bases, with 14 bases between. Germline V gives CDR1 DFQATT, CDR2 SNEGSKA (reference sequence). This CDR3 comprises 15 residues. This clonotype was seen a single time. The sample comprised PBMCs or a T cell subset sorted from them (not recorded which). The TCR was taken from an adult woman who had mild COVID-19 (a few samples of this study predate the infection). Cell type and time point are not known. This sequence joins TRBV20-1 and TRBJ2-2; unclear D gene. The CDR3 loop is CSASSQESYTGELFF. CDR3 nucleotide sequence: TGCAGTGCTAGTTCGCAGGAGTCGTACACCGGGGAGCTGTTTTTT.